This section outlines one T cell receptor (beta chain) sequence together with its context. Germline V gene sequence: CDR1 ENHRY, CDR2 SYGVKD. Trimming cost V 2 bases and J 2 bases, with 9 bases left between them. The CDR3 is 14 amino acids. The data belong to a study of cytomegalovirus exposure and HLA in healthy donors. Study-wide background: T cells numbering around 170 million yielded approximately 100 million unique TCR beta sequences in an earlier analysis.

Primers included in the PCR were 60 Vbeta and 13 Jbeta primers. This table comes from immunoSEQ multiplex PCR, and its TCRdb copy is limited to in-frame clones, with some not included. The sample holds roughly 120,000 clones, 74% seen once. The sequencing input was PBMCs. The V gene is TRBV10-3, the J gene TRBJ1-1; D possibly corresponds to TRBD1 (6 bases). The receptor comes from a woman aged 50 to 65 in good health and CMV-seropositive. For the CDR3, the DNA is TGTGCCATCAGTGAGACAGGGCCTAACACTGAAGCTTTCTTT. Translated: CAISETGPNTEAFF.